This T cell receptor (beta chain) was observed in a study of cytomegalovirus exposure and HLA in healthy donors. Study details: Unique TCRs from HLA-typed donors, 80 million to 90 million of them, were held in an early data release.

The study's findings and limits: In a later analysis, specific HLA alleles were associated with 15,000 to 20,000 TCR beta sequences at a 0.05 false discovery rate. It was taken for granted in presence/absence analyses that sequencing depth across donors was roughly uniform. In a later analysis, V- and J-gene trimming of beta chains associated with a DCLRE1C missense variant, replicated independently.

CDR3 length: 15 amino acids. Per the germline V gene, CDR1 is LNHDA and CDR2 is SQIVND (reference sequence). Germline trimming cut 4 bases from V and 9 bases from J; bases unmatched to any gene: 8. The study ran its PCR with 60 Vbeta and 13 Jbeta primers. Assay used: immunoSEQ multiplex PCR; TCRdb lists only in-frame clones, some missing. The sample totals under 150,000 clones. Comment on this clone: Its antigen remains unidentified.

Sequenced material: PBMCs. The chain employs TRBV19 and TRBJ2-1, with TRBD1 matching 11 bases. The sequence was collected from a woman between 35 and 50 years old in good health and CMV-seronegative. The chain's CDR3 is CASSRGTGGHFEQFF. DNA of the CDR3: TGTGCCAGTAGTAGGGGGACAGGGGGTCACTTTGAGCAGTTCTTC.